This TCR beta chain is from a study of regulatory T cells in long-lasting Graves disease. To make TCR beta libraries, researchers used iRepertoire HTBI primers and Arm-PCR of CDR3 regions. From the multiplex PCR reads, TCRdb called clonotypes with MiXCR, one entry per CDR3 protein. The sample includes fewer than 400,000 distinct CDR3 sequences, around a fifth seen only once; the top ten take less than 35%. The time point denotes: persistent/refractory GD, antithyroid drugs over 5 years with positive TRAb. RNA from PBMCs was the source of the TCR library. In germline, CDR1 is SGHTA, CDR2 FQGTGA. The CDR3 runs 13 residues. The V gene end was trimmed by 5 bases and the J gene end by 5 bases; junction bases not matched to a gene: 5. There are many counts of this clonotype. Its matching antigen is unknown. Regarding the study as a whole: Among samples with persistent disease, TRBV28, TRBJ1-2 and TRBJ2-5 were favored.

This chain connects TRBV7-3 to TRBJ1-2; 7 positions match TRBD1. This sequence originates from a female donor with Graves disease. The source material was peripheral blood mononuclear cells (PBMCs), sampled when the disease was refractory, from a patient treated with antithyroid drugs. The CDR3 reads CASSPQGRYGYTF. The CDR3 DNA reads TGTGCCAGCAGCCCACAGGGGCGATATGGCTACACCTTC.